This paragraph covers one T cell receptor beta chain sequence. The junction had 8 bases not matched to a gene; V was cut back by 6 bases and J by 4 bases. Germline V lookup: CDR1 SQVTM, CDR2 ANQGSEA. CDR3 length: 16 amino acids. Libraries were prepared by immunoSEQ multiplex PCR; TCRdb keeps only in-frame clonotypes and omits some of them. The sample shows 220,000 or so clones, nearly 90% of them seen only once. This entry belongs to a study of blood T cell repertoires in COVID-19. The chain is built from TRBV29-1 and TRBJ2-1; the match to TRBD2 covers 14 bases. The specimen was PBMCs or T cells enriched from blood (not recorded which). The receptor comes from a man aged 25 to 40 who had been exposed to COVID-19. The CDR3 sequence is CSVPRTSGGTYNEQFF. CDR3 in DNA: TGCAGCGTCCCACGGACTAGCGGGGGGACGTACAATGAGCAGTTCTTC.